The clone carrying this T cell receptor beta chain was counted many times. Its antigen is undetermined. The length of the CDR3 is 15 residues. V lost 5 bases, J lost 3 bases, and 7 bases stayed unmatched. CDR1 is DFQATT, CDR2 SNEGSKA, per germline (reference sequence). The data were obtained in a study of glioma-infiltrating T cells. Overall study findings and caveats: Tissue-blood divergence was below expectation in non-neoplastic patients, above in gliomas.

The iRepertoire nested amplicon-rescue multiplex PCR amplified TCR alpha and beta CDR3s from RNA. Tissue mRNA or PBMC total RNA, 100-400 ng, went into one-step reverse transcription and amplification. TCRdb reprocessed the multiplex PCR reads via MiXCR and lists one record per CDR3 protein. The data contain about 180,000 distinct CDR3 sequences, more than 35% of them singletons. This receptor was taken from a human donor with low-grade glioma or glioblastoma, undergoing nonglioma brain surgery, or in good health (not recorded which). Material: glioma tissue, nonneoplastic brain tissue, or PBMCs (not recorded which). The genes are TRBV20-1 and TRBJ2-3; 11 bases map to TRBD1. DNA for the CDR3: TGCAGTGCTGCCGGGACAGGGGGTAGTACAGATACGCAGTATTTT. Translated: CSAAGTGGSTDTQYF.